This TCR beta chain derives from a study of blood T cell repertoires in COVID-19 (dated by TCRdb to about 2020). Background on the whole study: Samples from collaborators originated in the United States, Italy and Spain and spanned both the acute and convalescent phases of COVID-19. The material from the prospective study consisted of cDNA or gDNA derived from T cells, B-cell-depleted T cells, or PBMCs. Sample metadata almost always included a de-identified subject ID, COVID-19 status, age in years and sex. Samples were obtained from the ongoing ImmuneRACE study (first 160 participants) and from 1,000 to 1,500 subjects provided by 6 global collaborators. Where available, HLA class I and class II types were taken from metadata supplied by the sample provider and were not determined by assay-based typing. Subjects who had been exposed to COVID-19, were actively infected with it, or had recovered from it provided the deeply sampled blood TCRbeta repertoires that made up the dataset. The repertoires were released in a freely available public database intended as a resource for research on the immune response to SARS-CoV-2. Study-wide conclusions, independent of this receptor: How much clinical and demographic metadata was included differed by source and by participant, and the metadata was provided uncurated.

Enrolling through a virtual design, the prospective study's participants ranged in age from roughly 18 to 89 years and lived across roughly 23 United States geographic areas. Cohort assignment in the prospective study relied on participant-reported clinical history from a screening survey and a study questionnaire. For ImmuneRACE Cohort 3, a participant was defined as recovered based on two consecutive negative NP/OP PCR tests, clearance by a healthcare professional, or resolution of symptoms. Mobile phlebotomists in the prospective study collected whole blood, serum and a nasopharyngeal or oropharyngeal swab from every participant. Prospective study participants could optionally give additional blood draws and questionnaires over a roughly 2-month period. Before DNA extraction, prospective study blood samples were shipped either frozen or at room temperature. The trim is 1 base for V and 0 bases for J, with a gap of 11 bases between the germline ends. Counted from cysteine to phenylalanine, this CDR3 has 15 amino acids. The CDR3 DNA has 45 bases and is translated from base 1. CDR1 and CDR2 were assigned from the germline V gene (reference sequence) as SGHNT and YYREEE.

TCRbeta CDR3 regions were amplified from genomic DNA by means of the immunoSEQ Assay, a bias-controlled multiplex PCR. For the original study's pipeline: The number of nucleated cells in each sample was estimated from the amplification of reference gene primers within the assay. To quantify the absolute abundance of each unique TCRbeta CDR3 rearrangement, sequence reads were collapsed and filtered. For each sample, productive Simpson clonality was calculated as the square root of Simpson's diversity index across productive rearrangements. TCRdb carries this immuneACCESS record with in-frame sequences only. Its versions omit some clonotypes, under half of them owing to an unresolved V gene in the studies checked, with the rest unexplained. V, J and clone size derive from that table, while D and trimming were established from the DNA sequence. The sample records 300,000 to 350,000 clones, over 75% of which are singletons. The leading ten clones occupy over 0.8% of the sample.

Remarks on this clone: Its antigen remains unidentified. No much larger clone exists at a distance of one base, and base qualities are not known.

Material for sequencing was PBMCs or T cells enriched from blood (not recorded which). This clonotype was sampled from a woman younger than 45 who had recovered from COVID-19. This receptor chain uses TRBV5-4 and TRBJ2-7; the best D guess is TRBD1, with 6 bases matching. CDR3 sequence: CASSLQGTISYEQYF. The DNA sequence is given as TGTGCCAGCAGCTTGCAGGGGACCATCTCCTACGAGCAGTACTTC.